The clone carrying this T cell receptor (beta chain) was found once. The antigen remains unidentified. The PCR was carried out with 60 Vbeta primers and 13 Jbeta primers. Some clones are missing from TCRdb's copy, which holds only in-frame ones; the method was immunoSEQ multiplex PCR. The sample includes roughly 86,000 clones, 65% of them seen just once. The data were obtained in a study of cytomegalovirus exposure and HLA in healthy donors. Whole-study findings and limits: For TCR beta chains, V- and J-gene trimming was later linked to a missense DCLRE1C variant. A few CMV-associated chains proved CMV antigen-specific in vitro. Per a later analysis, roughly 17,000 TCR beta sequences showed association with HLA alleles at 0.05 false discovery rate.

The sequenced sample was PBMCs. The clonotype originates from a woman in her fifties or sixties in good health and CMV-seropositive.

In DNA form, the CDR3 reads TGTGCCAGCAGCGCCCCTGCGCGGGACAGCTCTAATGAAAAACTGTTTTTT. Translation: CASSAPARDSSNEKLFF. The chain has TRBV9 and TRBJ1-4, with 7 bases that match TRBD1. The CDR3 loop spans 17 amino acids. After removal of 3 bases from V and 3 bases from J, the junction contained 11 bases not matched to a gene. Germline CDR1 reads SGDLS; CDR2 reads YYNGEE.